The present T cell receptor beta chain was sequenced within a study of draining lymph node invasion in breast cancer (dated by TCRdb to about 2020). Some background on the complete study: Nodal metastasis was diagnosed by histology and cytokeratin immunohistochemistry, and confirmation was obtained by EpCAM/CD45 flow cytometry. In a separate targeted assay, sorted memory regulatory T cells and memory conventional CD4 T cells were compared across breast cancer tissues by bulk TCR-beta CDR3 sequencing. The separate targeted TCR sequencing covered lymph nodes from roughly five patients, with primary tumors sequenced for three of those patients. Each patient contributed matched non-invaded and tumor-invaded tumor-draining lymph nodes plus the primary tumor, profiled for both Treg and Tconv subsets.

Library generation was performed with bulk RNA-seq. This sample was sequenced with an Illumina HiSeq 2500. The original methods were these. CDR3 sequences in the separate targeted TCR-seq dataset were extracted from raw reads and quantified using MiXCR version 2.1.5 with default parameters. TCR-beta clones in the separate targeted TCR-seq dataset were defined according to the combination of V gene, J gene and CDR3 sequence. In the separate targeted TCR-seq dataset, clones with fewer than three counts were first removed, after which only the 90% most strongly expressed clones per sample were kept. In the separate targeted TCR-seq dataset, Treg-Tconv overlap was calculated per tissue as the number of shared clones divided by the total number of Treg clones, multiplied by 100. In-frame beta chains were kept once TCRdb had trimmed the public reads at Q25 with fastp and called clones with MiXCR. Merged by CDR3 protein, the rows form single entries marked with the most common genes and DNA. Here the V and J calls rest on TCRdb's processing, not on the authors' analysis. Recorded for this sample are around 3,000 distinct CDR3 sequences; approximately 52% of them occurred a single time. The ten most abundant clones make up around 3.6% of the sample.

As concerns this clonotype: Its antigen remains undetermined. The record has no base qualities; no much larger clone is one base away.

For memory regulatory T cells, the sort was based on CD4+ CD45RA- CD25high cells. Whether a tumor-draining lymph node counted as invaded or non-invaded depended on the presence or absence of metastatic tumor cells. T cells were pre-enriched with a Miltenyi Pan T Cell isolation kit before staining and sorting. Primary tumors were characterized by immunohistochemistry for estrogen receptor, progesterone receptor, HER2 and Ki-67. Fresh surgical tissue was processed within a few hours after surgery by being cut into small fragments. Tissue fragments were enzymatically digested with Liberase TL plus DNase for 20 minutes and filtered through a 40-micrometer strainer. After DAPI live/dead staining, cells were sorted on a BD FACS Aria II, reaching roughly 98-99% purity. Sorted cells were lysed in TCL buffer, and RNA was purified using a Norgen Single Cell RNA purification kit that included DNase treatment.

The CDR3 runs 16 residues from the cysteine to the phenylalanine. Of the read, only the CDR3 DNA is kept; its 48 bases are in frame from base 1. In the germline V gene, CDR1 corresponds to SGHDT and CDR2 to YYEEEE. At the junction V is shortened by 0 bases and J by 3 bases, with 15 bases in between. Broad study findings and their caveats: Tracking the tumor top-100 clones was possible in just a couple of patients. Detection of some of the top 100 tumor clones in both invaded and non-invaded nodes suggests recirculation between tumor and draining nodes. Data could not resolve whether Treg conversion occurred in a given organ or whether converted Tregs recirculated between nodes and tumor. Roughly 14-22% of Treg TCRs were shared with Tconvs per tissue, interpreted as suggesting peripheral Treg induction. TCRs shared between the Treg and Tconv subsets were viewed as suggestive of, but not proof of, a common clonal origin. In the targeted TCR-seq data, Tregs appeared more clonally expanded than Tconvs in all tissues, and both subsets were less diverse in tumor than lymph nodes.

The receptor's source is a female donor with luminal breast cancer. The chain is encoded by TRBV5-6 joined to TRBJ1-1; the D gene is perhaps TRBD1, from 6 matching bases. Sequenced input: sorted memory Tregs from a lymph node. The label giving this sample's cell subset or site can be read as: CD45RA-negative sorted CD4+ T cells (memory Tconv or effector/memory Treg). The nucleotide sequence reads as follows: TGTGCCAGCAGCTTGGGGGGGCCACGAGGGGACACTGAAGCTTTCTTT. It codes for CASSLGGPRGDTEAFF.